Below, one T cell receptor (beta chain) is given with its context. In the authors' workflow: It was from reference gene primer amplification that nucleated cell counts were estimated. The data were produced by immunoSEQ multiplex PCR, yet TCRdb's version contains in-frame clones alone and is incomplete. V, J and clone size reflect that table, while D and trimming were determined from the DNA. The sample carries about 270,000 clones, 85% to 90% recorded once. The data are from a study of blood T cell repertoires in COVID-19. Across the whole study: Some COVID-19 samples were acute and others convalescent; all came from the United States, Italy and Spain. The cDNA or gDNA used as material had been derived from T cells, B-cell-depleted T cells, or PBMCs.

The CDR3 runs 12 residues. Trimming shortened V by 3 bases and J by 6 bases, and 6 bases separated the two germline ends. This chain connects TRBV12-3 or TRBV12-4 to TRBJ1-5; no definite D call. This receptor was obtained from a man between 18 and 35 years old who had recovered from COVID-19. The sequencing sample was made of PBMCs or T cells enriched from blood (not recorded which). The CDR3, as DNA: TGTGCCAGCAGTTTTGTCGGTCAGCCCCAGCATTTT. This translates into CASSFVGQPQHF.